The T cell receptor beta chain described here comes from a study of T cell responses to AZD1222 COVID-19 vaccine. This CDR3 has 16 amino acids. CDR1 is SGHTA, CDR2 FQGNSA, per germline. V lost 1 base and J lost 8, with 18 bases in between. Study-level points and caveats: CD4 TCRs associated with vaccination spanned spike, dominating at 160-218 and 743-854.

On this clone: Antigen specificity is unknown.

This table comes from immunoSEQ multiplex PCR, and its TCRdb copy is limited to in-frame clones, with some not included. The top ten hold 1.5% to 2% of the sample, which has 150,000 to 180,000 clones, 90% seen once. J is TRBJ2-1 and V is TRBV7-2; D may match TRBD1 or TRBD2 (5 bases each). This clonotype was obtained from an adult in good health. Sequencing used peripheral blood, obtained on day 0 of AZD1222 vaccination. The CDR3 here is CASSLGDRYGGYEQFF. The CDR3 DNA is TGTGCCAGCAGCTTAGGCGACAGATATGGCGGGTATGAGCAGTTCTTC.